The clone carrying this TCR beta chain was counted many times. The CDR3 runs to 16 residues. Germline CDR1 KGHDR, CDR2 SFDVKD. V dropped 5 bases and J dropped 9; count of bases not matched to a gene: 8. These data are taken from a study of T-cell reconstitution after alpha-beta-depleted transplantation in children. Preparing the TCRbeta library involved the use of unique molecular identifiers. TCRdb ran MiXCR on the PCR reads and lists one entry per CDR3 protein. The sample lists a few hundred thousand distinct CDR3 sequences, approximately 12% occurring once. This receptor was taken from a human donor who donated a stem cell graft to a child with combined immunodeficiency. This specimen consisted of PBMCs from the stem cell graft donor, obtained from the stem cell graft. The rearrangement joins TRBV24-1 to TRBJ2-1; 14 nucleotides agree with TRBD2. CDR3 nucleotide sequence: TGTGCCACCAGTGCTGGGACTAGCGGGAGCATTAGTGAGCAGTTCTTC. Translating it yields CATSAGTSGSISEQFF.